This T cell receptor beta chain comes out of a study of T cell changes during pregnancy in multiple sclerosis. Some clones are missing from TCRdb's copy, which holds only in-frame ones; the method was immunoSEQ multiplex PCR. The sample lists 100,000 or so clones, approximately 92% occurring once. This clone was seen a single time. The CDR3 consists of 16 residues. Looked up from germline, CDR1 is MGHRA and CDR2 is YSYEKL. V was clipped by 3 bases and J by 0 bases; unmatched bases: 4. V and J are TRBV4-1 and TRBJ2-1, with 8 bases identical to TRBD2. This clonotype was obtained from a female donor with multiple sclerosis, enrolled in a pregnancy study. The sample was peripheral blood, taken in the second trimester of pregnancy. The CDR3 spells CASSHLAGSSYNEQFF. The CDR3 nucleotides are TGCGCCAGCAGCCATTTAGCGGGGAGCTCCTACAATGAGCAGTTCTTC.